A single sample is the source of the 28 T cell receptor beta chains below, sequenced in a study of blood T cell repertoires in COVID-19. The protocol was immunoSEQ multiplex PCR, while the TCRdb copy is restricted to in-frame clones and leaves out a portion. This sample carries around 190,000 clones, 75% to 90% of them seen once, and the ten largest clones take roughly 8.2%. Input material: peripheral blood. Source of these receptors: a woman aged 55-70 years with acute or convalescent COVID-19.

The gene calls are TRBV28 and TRBJ1-1; the match to TRBD1 covers 7 bases. The CDR3 is 14 residues long. Germline trimming cut 8 bases from V and 9 bases from J; bases unmatched to any gene: 15. CDR1 is MDHEN, CDR2 SYDVKM, per germline. The CDR3 DNA sequence: TGTGCCAGCCTCCTCCGGGACAGCCGCGTGCAAGCTTTCTTT. Protein product: CASLLRDSRVQAFF.

The rearrangement links TRBV27 to TRBJ2-7, with a tentative D call TRBD2 (5 bases). Germline loops: CDR1 MNHEY, CDR2 SMNVEV (reference sequence). Trimming cost V 2 bases and J 0 bases, with 8 bases left between them. The CDR3 spans 14 residues. In nucleotides, the CDR3 is TGTGCCAGCAGTTTAGAGCGGCCCTCCTACGAGCAGTACGTC. It codes for CASSLERPSYEQYV.

The chain recombines TRBV3-1 (or the pseudogene TRBV3-2) with TRBJ2-3; D not resolved. V was pared by 4 bases and J by 6 bases, with 5 bases between. This CDR3 comprises 11 residues. The germline gives CDR1 LGHDT, CDR2 YNNKEL (reference sequence). The CDR3 DNA reads as TGTGCCAGCAGCCGGGCCGATACGCAGTATTTT. Its translation: CASSRADTQYF.

The rearrangement uses TRBV5-5 and TRBJ1-1, with D possibly TRBD1 on 6 matching bases. V gave up 1 base and J gave up 1 base, with 11 bases separating them. CDR1 and CDR2 (germline): SGHKS, YYEKEE (reference sequence). This CDR3 contains 15 residues. CDR3 amino acids: CASSLQGRANTEAFF. For the CDR3, the DNA is TGTGCCAGCAGCTTGCAGGGGAGAGCGAACACTGAAGCTTTCTTT.

The table lists this clone with a few counts. The genes are TRBV20-1 and TRBJ2-1, with D unresolved. This CDR3 has 10 amino acids. Germline V gene data show CDR1 as DFQATT and CDR2 as SNEGSKA (reference sequence). The CDR3 loop is CRVPTGEQFF. CDR3 sequence (DNA): TGCAGGGTTCCTACGGGTGAGCAGTTCTTC.

In regard to this clone: This same CDR3 is encoded by further DNA sequences in the sample. The chain is built from TRBV28 and TRBJ1-5, with D uncertain. V gave up 2 bases and J gave up 2 bases, with 10 bases separating them. This CDR3 region has 15 residues. Germline loops: CDR1 MDHEN, CDR2 SYDVKM. In DNA, the CDR3 is TGTGCCAGCAGTTTAGAGGGAGGGCGCAATCAGCCCCAGCATTTT. This sequence encodes CASSLEGGRNQPQHF.

The rearrangement uses TRBV11-3 and TRBJ1-6, with 9 bases that match TRBD1. Germline V lookup: CDR1 SGHNT, CDR2 YENEEA. There are 15 residues in the CDR3. J lost 10 bases, V lost 0 bases, and 4 bases had no gene match. The CDR3 is CASSLDGTGRSPLHF. Here the CDR3 DNA reads TGTGCCAGCAGCTTAGATGGGACAGGGCGATCACCCCTCCACTTT.

The CDR3 DNA is TGTGCCAGCAGCCAACGGGGGGGCTTGGGCACAGATACGCAGTATTTT. It encodes CASSQRGGLGTDTQYF. V usage is TRBV3-1 (or the pseudogene TRBV3-2) and J usage is TRBJ2-3; 8 bases are shared with TRBD2. Germline V gene lookup returns CDR1 LGHDT and CDR2 YNNKEL (reference sequence). The junction had 5 bases not matched to a gene; V was cut back by 2 bases and J by 1 base. CDR3 length equals 16 residues.

The gene calls are TRBV27 and TRBJ1-5, with D possibly TRBD1 on 6 matching bases. This CDR3 comprises 15 residues. Looked up from germline, CDR1 is MNHEY and CDR2 is SMNVEV (reference sequence). The V gene lost 6 bases and the J gene lost 3 bases, with 15 bases spanning the gap. CDR3 amino acids: CASRPTGQINQPQHF. CDR3 DNA sequence: TGTGCCAGCAGGCCCACTGGACAGATCAATCAGCCCCAGCATTTT.

This clone was observed a single time. The rearrangement links TRBV5-1 to TRBJ1-5; 9 bases line up with TRBD1. The V gene end was trimmed by 4 bases and the J gene end by 5 bases; junction bases not matched to a gene: 7. This CDR3 region has 15 residues. Germline values: CDR1 SGHRS, CDR2 YFSETQ. The CDR3 sequence is CASSLGGQGDQPQHF. CDR3 coding DNA: TGCGCCAGCAGCCTGGGGGGACAGGGCGATCAGCCCCAGCATTTT. The complete variable domain, with remaining parts taken from reference TRBV5-1 and TRBJ1-5, reads KAGVTQTPRYLIKTRGQQVTLSCSPISGHRSVSWYQQTPGQGLQFLFEYFSETQRNKGNFPGRFSGRQFSNSRSEMNVSTLELGDSALYLCASSLGGQGDQPQHFGDGTRLSIL.

This sequence joins TRBV19 and TRBJ1-5, with D possibly matching TRBD1 (5 bases). Between the trimmed V and J ends, which lost 5 bases and 2 bases, there was a span of 28 bases. Germline assignment: CDR1 LNHDA and CDR2 SQIVND (reference sequence). This CDR3 is built from 20 residues. The CDR3 bases are TGTGCCAGTAGTCTAAGACCCCGGACGGACAAGCCGGGGGGCAATCAGCCCCAGCATTTT. Amino acids: CASSLRPRTDKPGGNQPQHF.

The chain employs TRBV7-3 and TRBJ2-3; 7 bases line up with TRBD2. The CDR3 has 16 amino acids. Germline V gene data show CDR1 as SGHTA and CDR2 as FQGTGA. V lost 2 bases and J lost 2; bases outside the gene matches: 7. This CDR3 is CASSLDGAGHTDTQYF. CDR3 sequence (DNA): TGTGCCAGCAGCTTAGACGGAGCGGGGCACACAGATACGCAGTATTTT.

The rearrangement links TRBV6-6 to TRBJ1-1; a possible D gene is TRBD1 (6 bases). Germline assignment: CDR1 MNHNY and CDR2 SVGAGI (reference sequence). The CDR3 contains 14 residues. Deletions cut 8 bases from V and 1 base from J, with 14 bases between. CDR3: CASSWEQGNTEAFF. The CDR3 DNA sequence: TGTGCCAGCTCCTGGGAACAGGGGAACACTGAAGCTTTCTTT.

As concerns this clone: This same CDR3 is encoded by further DNA sequences in the sample. V and J are TRBV5-1 and TRBJ2-1, with 9 positions matching TRBD2. V trimming: 0 bases; J trimming: 4 bases; junction bases outside the gene matches: 2. The CDR3 runs 15 residues. CDR1 is SGHRS, CDR2 YFSETQ, per germline. This CDR3 reads CASSLDLAGYNEQFF. CDR3 DNA: TGCGCCAGCAGCTTGGACCTAGCGGGGTACAATGAGCAGTTCTTC.

The chain has TRBV7-8 and TRBJ1-2, with D perhaps TRBD1 (5 bases). The germline V gene has CDR1 SGHVS and CDR2 FQNEAQ. V lost 4 bases and J lost 5, with 5 bases in between. This CDR3 contains 11 residues. The CDR3 DNA reads TGTGCCAGCAGCTCAGGGTATGGCTACACCTTC. This encodes CASSSGYGYTF.

V and J are TRBV19 and TRBJ1-1; no clear D. Trimming left V 4 bases short and J 8 bases short, with 17 bases between. The CDR3 spans 14 residues. CDR1 is LNHDA, CDR2 SQIVND, per germline (reference sequence). CDR3 amino acids: CASSTPPLSVEAFF. In nucleotides, the CDR3 is TGTGCCAGTAGTACCCCGCCTCTTTCAGTGGAAGCTTTCTTT.

The CDR3, as DNA: TGTGCCACCACTACGGGACAGACGAACACTGAAGCTTTCTTT. Protein product: CATTTGQTNTEAFF. The genes are TRBV15 and TRBJ1-1; 7 bases match TRBD1. The CDR3 is made up of 14 amino acids. The germline gives CDR1 LNHNV, CDR2 YYDKDF (reference sequence). V was pared by 7 bases and J by 1 base, with 6 bases of the junction left unmatched.

This chain connects TRBV7-3 to TRBJ1-1; maybe TRBD1 (6 bases). The CDR3 is made up of 14 amino acids. Between the trimmed V and J ends, which lost 1 base and 7 bases, there was a span of 13 bases. CDR1 is SGHTA, CDR2 FQGTGA, per germline. In DNA, the CDR3 is TGTGCCAGCAGCTTAAAGCAGGGGATGGGTGAAGCTTTCTTT. Amino acid sequence: CASSLKQGMGEAFF.

This clone has more than one count but fewer than ten. The chain is built from TRBV19 and TRBJ1-1; 9 nucleotides agree with TRBD1. CDR3 length: 15 amino acids. Germline V gene lookup returns CDR1 LNHDA and CDR2 SQIVND (reference sequence). The V and J ends lost 5 bases and 1 base, in that order; junction bases with no gene match: 5. As DNA, the CDR3 is TGTGCCAGTAGTGACCGGGACAGGGCGAACACTGAAGCTTTCTTT. Translation: CASSDRDRANTEAFF. Using reference TRBV19 and TRBJ1-1 for the parts outside the CDR3, the full variable domain is DGGITQSPKYLFRKEGQNVTLSCEQNLNHDAMYWYRQDPGQGLRLIYYSQIVNDFQKGDIAEGYSVSREKKESFPLTVTSAQKNPTAFYLCASSDRDRANTEAFFGQGTRLTVV.

The chain couples TRBV29-1 to TRBJ1-1; D gene ambiguous. CDR3 length: 13 residues. V shed 0 bases and J shed 4 bases, with 9 bases lying between them. Per the germline V gene, CDR1 is SQVTM and CDR2 is ANQGSEA. The chain's CDR3 is CSVEERAGTEAFF. The CDR3 DNA sequence: TGCAGCGTTGAAGAGAGGGCAGGCACTGAAGCTTTCTTT.

The V and J genes are TRBV5-6 and TRBJ2-1; possible D gene TRBD2, 6 bases. This CDR3 spans 16 amino acids. The ends were cut back, 1 base at V and 2 bases at J, with 13 bases in the middle. The V gene's germline CDR1 is SGHDT and CDR2 YYEEEE. CDR3 region: CASSLSGGPTYNEQFF. CDR3 nucleotide sequence: TGTGCCAGCAGCTTGAGTGGAGGGCCTACCTACAATGAGCAGTTCTTC. The variable domain in full, with the rest retrieved from reference TRBV5-6 and TRBJ2-1, is DAGVTQSPTHLIKTRGQQVTLRCSPKSGHDTVSWYQQALGQGPQFIFQYYEEEERQRGNFPDRFSGHQFPNYSSELNVNALLLGDSALYLCASSLSGGPTYNEQFFGPGTRLTVL.

The rearrangement joins TRBV24-1 to TRBJ2-1; 14 bases line up with TRBD2. V lost 3 bases, J lost 7 bases, and 7 bases stayed unmatched. The CDR3 contains 17 residues. Germline lookup yields CDR1 KGHDR and CDR2 SFDVKD. The CDR3 protein is CATSDLGTSGSQNEQFF. DNA for the CDR3: TGTGCCACCAGTGATCTAGGGACTAGCGGGAGTCAGAATGAGCAGTTCTTC.

This clone appeared a single time. This chain uses TRBV19 with TRBJ1-4, with TRBD1 matching 7 bases. Germline loops: CDR1 LNHDA, CDR2 SQIVND (reference sequence). J lost 7 bases, V lost 4 bases, and 9 bases had no gene match. This CDR3 is built from 15 residues. The CDR3 DNA reads as TGTGCCAGTAGTACCTCGACAGGGATGAGTGAAAAACTGTTTTTT. Translation: CASSTSTGMSEKLFF.

The rearrangement uses TRBV28 and TRBJ2-7; 12 positions agree with TRBD2. This CDR3 has 17 amino acids. CDR1 MDHEN and CDR2 SYDVKM come from the germline V gene. V shed 1 base and J 0 bases; nucleotides not matched to a gene: 4. Here the CDR3 DNA reads TGTGCCAGCAGTTTATCAGGACTAGCGGGGATCTCCTACGAGCAGTACTTC. It translates to CASSLSGLAGISYEQYF.

The rearrangement links TRBV7-8 to TRBJ2-5; D uncertain. CDR1 and CDR2 (germline): SGHVS, FQNEAQ. The CDR3 length is 14 residues. The V and J ends lost 5 bases and 4 bases respectively, with 14 bases between them. The CDR3 DNA is TGTGCCAGCAGCGCTAACTTAATTCGAGAGACCCAGTACTTC. Protein: CASSANLIRETQYF.

Here the CDR3 DNA reads TGTGCCAGCAGCCAGGGGTATGGGACTAGCAATGAGCAGTTCTTC. It encodes CASSQGYGTSNEQFF. This sequence joins TRBV7-3 and TRBJ2-1, with TRBD2 identical over 8 bases. In germline, CDR1 is SGHTA, CDR2 FQGTGA. Losses at the gene ends were 5 bases for V and 6 bases for J; bases not matched to a gene: 9. The CDR3 spans 15 residues.

This rearrangement joins TRBV9 to TRBJ1-1; 10 bases map to TRBD1. The trim removed 0 bases at V and 3 bases at J, leaving 2 bases unmatched. The CDR3 runs 15 residues. Germline-derived CDR1 and CDR2 are SGDLS and YYNGEE. For the CDR3, the DNA is TGTGCCAGCAGCGTAGAGGGACAGGGGTACACTGAAGCTTTCTTT. This translates into CASSVEGQGYTEAFF.

The rearrangement links TRBV5-4 to TRBJ1-5; 7 nucleotides match TRBD1. CDR3 length: 14 residues. Germline V gene lookup returns CDR1 SGHNT and CDR2 YYREEE (reference sequence). The J segment lost 4 bases and the V segment lost 4 bases, leaving 5 bases of the junction unmatched. For the CDR3, the DNA is TGTGCCAGCAGCGTCGGGACAGCTAATCAGCCCCAGCATTTT. It yields the protein CASSVGTANQPQHF.